The clone carrying this T cell receptor beta chain was seen repeatedly, ten times or more. Antigen specificity is unknown. Individual cDNA molecules received unique molecular identifiers. TCRdb called the 5' RACE reads again in MiXCR, with one record for every CDR3 protein. The sample has some 60,000 distinct CDR3 sequences, around 9.3% seen once; the top ten hold approximately 15%. The data are from a study of early T cells in non-severe SARS-CoV-2 infection. Turning to the study itself: With bulk RNA from unsorted whole blood as input, sequencing yielded unpaired chains.

Study-level findings and limits: Reliance on VDJdb matching favored anti-spike CD8 responses; private and CD4 specificities were missed.

The sequencing input was whole blood. This receptor was obtained from an adult who was a healthcare worker with PCR-confirmed SARS-CoV-2 infection or an uninfected control (not recorded which).

The CDR3 region is CASSQEVAAAYEQYF. CDR3 sequence (DNA): TGTGCCAGCAGCCAAGAAGTAGCGGCGGCCTACGAGCAGTACTTC. V is TRBV4-2 and J is TRBJ2-7; the D gene is possibly TRBD2 (6 bases). This CDR3 region has 15 residues. V lost 0 bases, J lost 2 bases, and 11 bases lay in between. Germline CDR1 and CDR2: LGHNA and YNFKEQ.